This T cell receptor (beta chain) was profiled in a study of PD-1 and CTLA-4 blockade in melanoma. Libraries were prepared by immunoSEQ multiplex PCR; TCRdb keeps only in-frame clonotypes and omits some of them. Altogether fewer than 7,500 clones are present, about 80% being singletons, with the ten largest covering 39%. CDR1 is SNHLY, CDR2 FYNNEI, per germline. The CDR3 totals 16 residues. The V gene end was trimmed by 10 bases and the J gene end by 3 bases; junction bases not matched to a gene: 14. Sequencing was performed on CD8+ T cells from peripheral blood, taken before anti-PD-1 treatment. This chain uses TRBV2 with TRBJ2-2; 7 nucleotides line up with TRBD2. The TCR sequence derives from a human donor with melanoma. The DNA for the CDR3 is TGTGCCACCCCGAAGCGGGACGCGTTCGACACCGGGGAGCTGTTTTTT. Translated, it gives CATPKRDAFDTGELFF.